This T cell receptor (beta chain) comes out of a study of vaccination and CD4 T cells after COVID-19. Stated treatment: approximately 11-day PBMC culture with coronavirus spike peptide pools or control peptides (ViraFEST assay). This clonotype was seen more than once but under ten times. The antigen remains unidentified. With the Oncomine TCR Beta short-read assay, DNA from cultured CD4+ T cells was sequenced. TCRdb recomputed calls from the PCR reads with MiXCR, one row per CDR3 protein. The sample includes under 20,000 distinct CDR3 sequences, approximately 50% of them seen just once. Germline CDR1 is SGHNT and CDR2 is YYREEE (reference sequence). The CDR3 length is 12 residues. The V end lost 4 bases, the J end lost 4 bases, and 5 bases lay between the germline ends.

This chain joins TRBV5-4 and TRBJ2-2; D uncertain. This clonotype was obtained from a human donor who had recovered from COVID-19. The sequencing used CD4+ T cells from blood, cultured in vitro, collected before SARS-CoV-2 vaccination. The CDR3 sequence is CASSMLTGELFF. The CDR3 coding sequence is TGTGCCAGCAGCATGCTCACCGGGGAGCTGTTTTTT.